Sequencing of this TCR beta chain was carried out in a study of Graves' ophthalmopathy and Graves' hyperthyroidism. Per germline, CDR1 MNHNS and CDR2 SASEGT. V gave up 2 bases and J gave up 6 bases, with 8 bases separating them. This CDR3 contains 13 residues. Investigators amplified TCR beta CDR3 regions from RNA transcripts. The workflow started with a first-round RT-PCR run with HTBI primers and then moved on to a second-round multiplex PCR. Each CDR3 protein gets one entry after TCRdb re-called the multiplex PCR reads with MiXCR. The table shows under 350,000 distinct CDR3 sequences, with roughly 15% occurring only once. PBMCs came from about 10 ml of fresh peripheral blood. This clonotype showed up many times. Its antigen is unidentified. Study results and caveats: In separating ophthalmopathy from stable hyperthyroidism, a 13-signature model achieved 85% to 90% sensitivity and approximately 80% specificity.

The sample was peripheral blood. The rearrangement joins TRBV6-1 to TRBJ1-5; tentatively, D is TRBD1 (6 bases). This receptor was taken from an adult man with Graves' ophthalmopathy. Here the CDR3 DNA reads TGTGCCAGCAGTGAATACAGGGCTCAGCCCCAGCATTTT. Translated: CASSEYRAQPQHF.